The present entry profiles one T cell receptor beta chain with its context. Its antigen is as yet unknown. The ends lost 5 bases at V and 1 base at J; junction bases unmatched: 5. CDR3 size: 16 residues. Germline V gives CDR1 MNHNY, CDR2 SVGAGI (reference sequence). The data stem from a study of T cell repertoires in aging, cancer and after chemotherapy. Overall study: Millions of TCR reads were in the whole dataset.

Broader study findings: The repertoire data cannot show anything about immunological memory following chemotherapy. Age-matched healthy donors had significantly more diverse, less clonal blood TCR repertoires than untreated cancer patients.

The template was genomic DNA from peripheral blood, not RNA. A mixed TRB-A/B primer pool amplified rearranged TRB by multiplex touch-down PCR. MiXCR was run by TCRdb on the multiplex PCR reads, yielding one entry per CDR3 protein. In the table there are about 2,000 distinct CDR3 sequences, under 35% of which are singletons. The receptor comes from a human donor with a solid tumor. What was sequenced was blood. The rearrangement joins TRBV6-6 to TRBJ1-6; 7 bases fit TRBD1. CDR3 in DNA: TGTGCCAGCAGTAGTACACAGGGGTCCTATAATTCACCCCTCCACTTT. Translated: CASSSTQGSYNSPLHF.